Following are 10 T cell receptor beta chains from one sample sequenced in a study of cytomegalovirus exposure and HLA in healthy donors. In the PCR, 60 Vbeta and 13 Jbeta primers were used. The table came from immunoSEQ multiplex PCR; TCRdb's copy has only in-frame clones and leaves some out. Of about 97,000 clones in the sample, around 68% were seen once. The sample was PBMCs. The source is a human donor in good health.

This clone was found once. The rearrangement joins TRBV13 to TRBJ2-2; TRBD2 aligns across 13 bases. Germline-derived CDR1 and CDR2 are PRHDT and FYEKMQ (reference sequence). Losses at the gene ends were 7 bases for V and 5 bases for J; bases not matched to a gene: 7. The CDR3 length is 16 residues. CDR3 sequence (DNA): TGTGCCAGCAACCAAGGACTAGCGGGAGAAACCGGGGAGCTGTTTTTT. Its protein product is CASNQGLAGETGELFF.

This clone was recorded once. The CDR3 is CASSGGRAGFNEQFF. Written as DNA, the CDR3 is TGTGCCAGCAGCGGCGGGAGGGCCGGATTCAATGAGCAGTTCTTC. The rearrangement joins TRBV5-8 to TRBJ2-1, with 9 bases fitting TRBD2. Germline-derived CDR1 and CDR2 are SGHTS and YDEGEE. CDR3 size: 15 residues. After removal of 4 bases from V and 6 bases from J, the junction contained 8 bases not matched to a gene.

The CDR3 nucleotides are TGTGCCAGCAGCGGGCAGGGGTCTAATGAAAAACTGTTTTTT. Encoded protein: CASSGQGSNEKLFF. This chain links TRBV28 with TRBJ1-4; possible D gene TRBD1, 6 bases. CDR1 is MDHEN, CDR2 SYDVKM, per germline. This CDR3 spans 14 amino acids. V gave up 6 bases and J gave up 3 bases, with 11 bases separating them.

The chain carries TRBV5-6 and TRBJ2-1; 14 bases match TRBD2. V lost 0 bases and J lost 3; bases outside the gene matches: 2. Germline V gives CDR1 SGHDT, CDR2 YYEEEE. The CDR3 is 17 residues long. The CDR3 sequence: CASSLGLAGGLYNEQFF. The CDR3 DNA sequence: TGTGCCAGCAGCTTGGGACTAGCGGGAGGGCTCTACAATGAGCAGTTCTTC.

This clone was seen a few times. This chain links TRBV6-6 with TRBJ2-1; 9 bases fit TRBD2. CDR1 is MNHNY, CDR2 SVGAGI, per germline (reference sequence). The CDR3 has 15 amino acids. V gave up 0 bases and J gave up 8 bases; unmatched junction bases: 5. The CDR3 DNA reads TGTGCCAGCAGTTACTCGGCTAGCGGGAAGGATGAGCAGTTCTTC. It is translated as CASSYSASGKDEQFF.

The chain has TRBV10-2 and TRBJ2-7, with D unresolved. The CDR3 has 13 residues. Germline V CDR1 and CDR2: WSHSY, SAAADI. V lost 4 bases to trimming and J lost 4 bases, with 11 bases between them. This chain's CDR3 is CASSVLVTYEQYF. CDR3 coding DNA: TGCGCCAGCAGTGTCTTAGTAACGTACGAGCAGTACTTC.

The chain recombines TRBV5-1 with TRBJ2-2; 7 bases fit TRBD1. J was trimmed by 4 bases and V by 4 bases; bases with no gene match: 7. From germline, CDR1 is SGHRS and CDR2 YFSETQ. The CDR3 totals 15 residues. The CDR3 region has the DNA TGCGCCAGCAGCGTGGACAGGACGGCCACCGGGGAGCTGTTTTTT. Translated: CASSVDRTATGELFF.

CDR3 amino acids: CASSQDAGRNLGYTF. The CDR3 DNA reads TGCGCCAGCAGCCAAGATGCAGGGAGGAACCTTGGCTACACCTTC. V usage is TRBV4-1 and J usage is TRBJ1-2, with D tentatively TRBD1 (5 bases). The CDR3 totals 15 residues. Per germline, CDR1 MGHRA and CDR2 YSYEKL. V lost 0 bases to trimming and J lost 7 bases, with 15 bases between them.

This clone was observed a handful of times. The chain couples TRBV6-1 to TRBJ1-2; maybe TRBD1 (6 bases). The CDR3 is made up of 15 amino acids. V was pared by 2 bases and J by 7 bases, with 17 bases between. CDR1 is MNHNS and CDR2 is SASEGT in the germline V gene. This CDR3 is CASSEYRGGASGYTF. Here the CDR3 DNA reads TGTGCCAGCAGTGAATACAGAGGGGGGGCGAGTGGCTACACCTTC.

This clone appeared once. The chain carries TRBV1 and TRBJ2-1; the table's D gene call, TRBD2, was not cross checked with the DNA. TRBV1 counts as a pseudogene. The CDR3 length is 16 residues. DNA for the CDR3: TGCACCAGCAGCCAATCGTCGGGAGAGACCTACAATGAGCAGTTCTTC. It yields the protein CTSSQSSGETYNEQFF.